The rows below give T cell receptor beta chains drawn from one sample of a study of cytomegalovirus exposure and HLA in healthy donors. Assay used: immunoSEQ multiplex PCR; TCRdb lists only in-frame clones, some missing. The table lists roughly 170,000 clones, around 80% of them singletons, with roughly 13% in the top ten. Material: PBMCs. These receptors all stem from a woman aged 50 to 65 in good health and CMV-seropositive. The CDR3 runs from the conserved cysteine through the conserved F or W. Fields, in order: J gene, D gene, V gene, clone size, CDR3 DNA, CDR3 protein. D genes are given only for firm matches. Rows give clone size only sometimes, using once, few, many, or a class for an expanded clone.

TRBJ1-2	TRBD1	TRBV5-5	.	TGTGCCAGCAGCTGGGGACAGGGAGGCGGGTATGGCTACACCTTC	CASSWGQGGGYGYTF
TRBJ2-1	TRBD2	TRBV11-1	.	TGTGCCAGCAGCCTAAAGCGGGGGCTCTTGGGGAACAATGAGCAGTTCTTC	CASSLKRGLLGNNEQFF
TRBJ2-4	.	TRBV30	.	TGTGCCTGGAGTCCAAGGCCTTGGAGGGAAAACATTCAGTACTTC	CAWSPRPWRENIQYF
TRBJ2-5	.	TRBV9	.	TGTGCCAGCAGCGTAGTGGAGGGGGCAGGGGAGCAGTACTTC	CASSVVEGAGEQYF
TRBJ2-1	.	TRBV6-5	.	TGTGCCAGCAGTTCCAGGGTAGGAAACTCCTACAATGAGCAGTTCTTC	CASSSRVGNSYNEQFF
TRBJ1-2	TRBD1	TRBV5-8	.	TGTGCCAGCAGCTTGGGGACAGGATCATATAACTATGGCTACACCTTC	CASSLGTGSYNYGYTF
TRBJ2-7	TRBD1	TRBV5-1	.	TGCGCCAGCAGCGGAACAGGGGGCCCTACCTACGAGCAGTACTTC	CASSGTGGPTYEQYF
TRBJ1-1	.	TRBV10-3	.	TGTGCCATCAGTGAACCGGGGAGTGACTTGAACACTGAAGCTTTCTTT	CAISEPGSDLNTEAFF
TRBJ1-1	TRBD1	TRBV2	once	TGTGCCAGCAGTCGGACAGGGGGCGGCACTGAAGCTTTCTTT	CASSRTGGGTEAFF
TRBJ1-6	TRBD1	TRBV2	.	TGTGCCAGCAGCCTGGGACAGCCTAATTCACCCCTCCACTTT	CASSLGQPNSPLHF
TRBJ2-1	.	TRBV7-3	once	TGTGCCAGCAGCTCCGGACTCCCTGGTGAGCAGTTCTTC	CASSSGLPGEQFF
TRBJ1-6	.	TRBV5-1	.	TGCGCCAGCAGCTCGTTGGTGGCAGGTCCCTATAATTCACCCCTCCACTTT	CASSSLVAGPYNSPLHF
TRBJ1-3	TRBD1	TRBV30	.	TGTGCCTGGAGTCGGACAGGGAGCAACACCATATATTTT	CAWSRTGSNTIYF
TRBJ1-5	.	TRBV27	.	TGTGCCAGCAGTGTCTGGGGCGGAACTAATCAGCCCCAGCATTTT	CASSVWGGTNQPQHF
TRBJ2-6	TRBD1	TRBV6-4	.	TGTGCCAGCAGTGACTCGACAGGGGCTGGGGCCAACGTCCTGACTTTC	CASSDSTGAGANVLTF
TRBJ1-5	.	TRBV7-9	few	TGTGCCAGCAGCTTGACAGGAGAACAGCCCCAGCATTTT	CASSLTGEQPQHF
TRBJ2-2	TRBD1	TRBV6-6	.	TGTGCCAGCAGTTACACAGGGGGCTCATACACCGGGGAGCTGTTTTTT	CASSYTGGSYTGELFF
TRBJ1-2	.	TRBV7-8	.	TGTGCCAGCAGCTTGGGCATTAGCGACTATGGCTACACCTTC	CASSLGISDYGYTF
TRBJ2-7	TRBD1	TRBV7-9	.	TGTGCCAGCAGCCCGGACAGGAGCTCCTACGAGCAGTACTTC	CASSPDRSSYEQYF
TRBJ1-1	.	TRBV30	.	TGTGCCTGGAGTAAACGGTGGGCACTCGGGGACACTGAAGCTTTCTTT	CAWSKRWALGDTEAFF
TRBJ2-3	.	TRBV7-3	.	TGTGCCAGCAGCTTTCGGGGGGCCACAGATACGCAGTATTTT	CASSFRGATDTQYF
TRBJ1-5	.	TRBV12-5	.	TGTGCTAGTGGTTTCCCCCTTGGGAGGGAACACAATCAGCCCCAGCATTTT	CASGFPLGREHNQPQHF
TRBJ1-5	TRBD1	TRBV2	.	TGTGCCAGCAGCCCCCAGACAGGGAGAGGTCAGCCCCAGCATTTT	CASSPQTGRGQPQHF
TRBJ1-3	.	TRBV18	.	TGTGCCAGCTCACTCGAGATAGAGGTCCCTGGAAACACCATATATTTT	CASSLEIEVPGNTIYF
TRBJ2-2	TRBD2	TRBV7-6	few	TGTGCCAGCAGCTTCATAGCGGGCACCGGGGAGCTGTTTTTT	CASSFIAGTGELFF
TRBJ1-2	TRBD1	TRBV6-1	.	TGTGCCAGCTTTGGCCCAGGGGTTCAGGGGGGTGGCTACACCTTC	CASFGPGVQGGGYTF
TRBJ1-1	TRBD1	TRBV7-9	.	TGTTCCAGCACCTATAGGGACAGGGGAGGATTTAACACTGAAGCTTTCTTT	CSSTYRDRGGFNTEAFF
TRBJ1-2	.	TRBV5-1	.	TGCGCCAGCAGCATGACAGGAGACTATGGCTACACCTTC	CASSMTGDYGYTF
TRBJ1-2	.	TRBV18	few	TGTGCCAGCTCACCTGACGGAGCGTATGGCTACACCTTC	CASSPDGAYGYTF
TRBJ1-1	.	TRBV6-1	.	TGTGCCAGCAGTGGGCAGGTATTGAACACTGAAGCTTTCTTT	CASSGQVLNTEAFF
TRBJ2-5	.	TRBV7-8	.	TGTGCCAGCAGCCTATATAGGGCGAGATTCGGACAACGTCAAGAGACCCAGTACTTC	CASSLYRARFGQRQETQYF
TRBJ1-2	TRBD1	TRBV7-9	.	TGTGCCAGCAGCTTATCCGGGACAGGGGAGTGGGGTATCTATGGCTACACCTTC	CASSLSGTGEWGIYGYTF
TRBJ1-1	.	TRBV13	few	TGTGCCAGCACGCGCCTAGGGGCGCTGGTAGGCACTGAAGCTTTCTTT	CASTRLGALVGTEAFF
TRBJ1-5	.	TRBV5-8	.	TGTGCCAGCGGGCGGGGGGGGAGAATTCAGCCCCAGCATTTT	CASGRGGRIQPQHF
TRBJ1-2	.	TRBV19	.	TGTGCCAGTAGTATTTCGTCCAGGGCGAGCTACACCTTC	CASSISSRASYTF
TRBJ1-4	.	TRBV4-1	.	TGCGCCAGTGGGGGCAGGCCTAATGAAAAACTGTTTTTT	CASGGRPNEKLFF
TRBJ2-3	TRBD1	TRBV7-6	.	TGTGCCAGCAGCTTAGGACAGGGGACAGATACGCAGTATTTT	CASSLGQGTDTQYF
TRBJ2-1	.	TRBV6-1	.	TGTGCCAGCAGTAGACAGACGAGCTCCTACAATGAGCAGTTCTTC	CASSRQTSSYNEQFF
TRBJ2-7	.	TRBV21-1	.	TGTGCCAGCAGCAAAATCGAAGCGGGGGTTGGCCCCTACGAGCAGTACTTC	CASSKIEAGVGPYEQYF
TRBJ2-3	TRBD2	TRBV4-1	.	TGCGCCAGCAGCCAAGTCCTAGCGGACCCTAGCACAGATACGCAGTATTTT	CASSQVLADPSTDTQYF
TRBJ2-7	.	TRBV7-8	.	TGTGCCAGCGGACTTATGACAATCCAAGACCTACGAGTGCAGTACTTC	CASGLMTIQDLRVQYF
TRBJ1-5	.	TRBV2	.	TGTGCCAGCAGTGAAAGTGTAGGGGGGGGAAGCAATCAGCCCCAGCATTTT	CASSESVGGGSNQPQHF
TRBJ2-2	TRBD2	TRBV9	.	TGTGCCAGCACCCTTTTAGCGGGGGGGCCCGCCGGGGAGCTGTTTTTT	CASTLLAGGPAGELFF
TRBJ2-7	TRBD1	TRBV5-1	.	TGCGCCAGCAGCTCCTGGCAGGGGGACTACGAGCAGTACTTC	CASSSWQGDYEQYF
TRBJ2-7	.	TRBV6-5	.	TGTGCCAGCCGGGCAGGGCGCCACGAGCAGTACTTC	CASRAGRHEQYF
TRBJ2-3	TRBD1	TRBV5-6	.	TGTGCCAGCAGCTTGTACGGGACAGGGAGCCCAGATACGCAGTATTTT	CASSLYGTGSPDTQYF
TRBJ1-6	.	TRBV4-2	.	TGTGCCAGCAGCCAAGATGGAGCGGAATTTTCACCCCTCCACTTT	CASSQDGAEFSPLHF
TRBJ1-5	TRBD1	TRBV7-2	.	TGTGCCAGCAGCTTAGTAGTAGGGGGCGGGCAGCCCCAGCATTTT	CASSLVVGGGQPQHF
TRBJ1-4	.	TRBV2	.	TGTGCCAGCTTGAGCGCAACTAATGAAAAACTGTTTTTT	CASLSATNEKLFF
TRBJ2-7	TRBD1	TRBV27	.	TGTGCCAGCAGCCCCGGGACAGGGTCACGAGAGCAGTACTTC	CASSPGTGSREQYF
TRBJ2-7	TRBD2	TRBV4-1	.	TGCGCCAGCAGCCACTTGACTAGCGGGGGGTTCTACGAGCAGTACTTC	CASSHLTSGGFYEQYF
TRBJ1-2	TRBD1	TRBV5-5	.	TGTGCCAGCAGCTTTTTGACAGGGGGTTTTGGGTACTATGGCTACACCTTC	CASSFLTGGFGYYGYTF